This record covers a single T cell receptor beta chain. The entry originates in a study of blood T cell repertoires in COVID-19. The repertoire was sequenced with immunoSEQ multiplex PCR; TCRdb's copy has only in-frame clones and lacks some. The table shows almost 250,000 clones, with approximately 85% occurring only once. The germline V gene has CDR1 SGHTA and CDR2 FQGNSA. Trimming at V came to 5 bases and at J to 1 base, leaving 3 bases not matched to a gene. The CDR3 length is 15 residues. This TCR was sampled from a woman between 50 and 59 years old with acute COVID-19. The rearrangement joins TRBV7-2 to TRBJ2-2; 8 bases match TRBD1. Sequencing was carried out using PBMCs or T cells enriched from blood (not recorded which). Here the CDR3 DNA reads TGTGCCAGCAGCACCGGACAGGGGAACACCGGGGAGCTGTTTTTT. It is translated as CASSTGQGNTGELFF.